This TCR beta chain was retrieved from a study of response to subunit inactivated influenza vaccine. Study-level results: Researchers suggested that each seasonal influenza vaccination recruits few new T cells.

The CDR3 runs to 17 residues. CDR1 and CDR2 (germline): LGHNA, YSLEER. V dropped 0 bases and J dropped 2 bases, with 14 bases sitting between them. TCRdb passed the RT-PCR reads through MiXCR, listing each CDR3 protein once. Among 600,000 to 850,000 distinct CDR3 sequences listed, around 13% were seen once. This clonotype was detected ten times or more. Its antigen remains unknown. The sample was PBMCs from blood, taken 14 to 15 days before vaccination. The chain couples TRBV4-3 to TRBJ2-1; tentative D call: TRBD2 (6 bases). The source is a man between 50 and 59 years old who received an inactivated influenza vaccine. This CDR3 reads CASSQDRLARTYNEQFF. The CDR3 nucleotides read TGCGCCAGCAGCCAAGACAGGCTAGCGAGGACCTACAATGAGCAGTTCTTC.